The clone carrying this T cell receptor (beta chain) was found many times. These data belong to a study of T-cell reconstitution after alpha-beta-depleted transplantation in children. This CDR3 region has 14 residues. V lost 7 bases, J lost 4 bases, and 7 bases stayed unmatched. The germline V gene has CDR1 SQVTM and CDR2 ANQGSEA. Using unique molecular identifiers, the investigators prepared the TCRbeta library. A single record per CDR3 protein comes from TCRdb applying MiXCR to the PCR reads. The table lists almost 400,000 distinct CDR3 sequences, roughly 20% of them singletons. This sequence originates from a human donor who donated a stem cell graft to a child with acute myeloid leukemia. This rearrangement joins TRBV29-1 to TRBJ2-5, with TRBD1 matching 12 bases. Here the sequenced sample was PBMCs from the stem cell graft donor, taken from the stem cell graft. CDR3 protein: CSGDRGLGGETQYF. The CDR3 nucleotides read TGCAGCGGGGACAGGGGGCTCGGGGGAGAGACCCAGTACTTC.